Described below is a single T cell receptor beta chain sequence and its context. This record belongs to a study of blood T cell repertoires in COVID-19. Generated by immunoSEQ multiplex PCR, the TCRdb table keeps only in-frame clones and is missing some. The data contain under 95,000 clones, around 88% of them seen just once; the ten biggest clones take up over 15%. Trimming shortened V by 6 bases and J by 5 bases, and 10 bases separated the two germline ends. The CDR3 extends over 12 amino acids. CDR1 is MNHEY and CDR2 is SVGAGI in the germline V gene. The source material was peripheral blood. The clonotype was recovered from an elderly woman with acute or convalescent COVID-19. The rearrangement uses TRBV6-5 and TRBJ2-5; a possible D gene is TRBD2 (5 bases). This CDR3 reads CASSRPGETQYF. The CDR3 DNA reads TGTGCCAGCAGCCGACCGGGGGAGACCCAGTACTTC.